The T cell receptor beta chain described here comes from a study of T cell repertoires in MIS-A myocarditis (dated by TCRdb to the early 2020s). As regards this clone: What antigen it recognizes has not been identified. Base quality data are lacking; no much larger clone is found one base away.

The QIAamp DNA FFPE kit was used to extract genomic DNA from formalin-fixed paraffin-embedded autopsy tissue. Amplification of TCRbeta CDR3 regions relied on the immunoSEQ bias-controlled multiplex PCR, followed by high-throughput sequencing. In the original analysis: CDR3 sequences were collapsed and filtered with the immunoSEQ vendor pipeline, and the abundance and frequency of each unique TCRbeta CDR3 were thereby quantified. Dominant CDR3 amino acid sequences were clustered with SARS-CoV-2-specific ImmuneCODE TCRbeta sequences by CD-HIT at a 90% global sequence identity threshold. Clones at frequencies from 0.1 to 1 were categorized as hyperexpanded, and clones at frequencies from 0.01 to 0.1 were categorized as large. The CDR3 amino acid sequences and the V and J gene assignments of the dominant clones were confirmed with MiXCR. The R stringdist package was used to compute Levenshtein distances between the patient clonotypes and the ImmuneCODE hits. TCRdb limited this immuneACCESS table to in-frame rearrangements with V and J called. A share of clones is missing; checked studies link under half to unresolved V genes, and the rest is unexplained. V and J calls and clone size follow that table, whereas D and trimming were derived from the DNA. The sample includes 9,500 to 13,000 clones, with around nine tenths observed a single time. More than 2% of the sample is in the top ten clones.

Between the V and J ends, shortened by 4 bases and 1 base respectively, the junction contains 10 bases. The germline V gene supplies CDR1 SGHTA and CDR2 FQGNSA. The CDR3 holds 14 amino acids from the cysteine to the phenylalanine. The entry retains the CDR3 DNA only, 42 bases that are in frame from base 1. The material sequenced was thoracic lymph node tissue obtained at autopsy. The chain employs TRBV7-2 and TRBJ1-2, with the D gene call left open. This receptor was identified in a man between 18 and 35 years old with fulminant myocarditis from multisystem inflammatory syndrome in adults (MIS-A) after COVID-19. The nucleotide sequence reads as follows: TGTGCCAGCAGCTCCTCAAACCTTAACTATGGCTACACCTTC. Its translation reads: CASSSSNLNYGYTF.